The clone carrying this T cell receptor (beta chain) was seen only once. Via MiXCR, TCRdb re-called the RT-PCR reads, giving one row per CDR3 protein. The table has fewer than 800,000 distinct CDR3 sequences, 12% to 15% seen once; the top ten hold roughly 4%. Losses at the gene ends were 5 bases for V and 2 bases for J; bases not matched to a gene: 8. Germline assignment: CDR1 SEHNR and CDR2 FQNEAQ (reference sequence). The CDR3 length is 16 residues. The clonotype comes from a female donor in good health, serving as a healthy control. The chain combines TRBV7-9 with TRBJ2-2, with 7 bases lining up with TRBD1. Specimen: memory CD4+ T cells from blood. The CDR3 spells CASSPLGQRNTGELFF. The CDR3 DNA reads as TGTGCCAGCAGCCCCCTGGGACAGAGAAACACCGGGGAGCTGTTTTTT.